This is a list of T cell receptor beta chains from one sample in a study of response to subunit inactivated influenza vaccine. From the RT-PCR reads, TCRdb called clonotypes with MiXCR, one entry per CDR3 protein. Among about 190,000 distinct CDR3 sequences, approximately 15% were seen once, and the ten largest hold about 28%. The material was CD8+ T cells sorted from PBMCs, obtained around 5 days after vaccination. These receptor sequences come from a man aged 45 to 65 who received an inactivated influenza vaccine. Both conserved end residues are part of each CDR3. A D gene is named only where the DNA matches it firmly. Only some rows state a clone size, as once, few, many or a class for expanded clones.

cdr3_aa cdr3_nt clone_size v_call d_call j_call
CASSLTADTQYF TGCGCCAGCAGCTTGACTGCAGATACGCAGTATTTT few TRBV5-1 NA TRBJ2-3
CASSPLRRGYTGELFF TGTGCCAGCAGCCCCCTCAGGCGCGGCTACACCGGGGAGCTGTTTTTT NA TRBV4-2 NA TRBJ2-2
CASSKSDEQYF TGTGCCAGTAGTAAGTCCGACGAGCAGTACTTC NA TRBV19 NA TRBJ2-7
CASSPSRHEQYF TGTGCCAGCAGCCCCTCACGACACGAGCAGTACTTC NA TRBV7-9 NA TRBJ2-7
CASSQEVRYNEQFF TGCGCCAGCAGCCAAGAGGTACGGTACAATGAGCAGTTCTTC many TRBV4-3 NA TRBJ2-1
CASSSPSSGMTYEQYF TGTGCCAGCAGTTCACCATCTAGCGGGATGACCTACGAGCAGTACTTC NA TRBV12-3/TRBV12-4 TRBD2 TRBJ2-7
CASNLGLNTGELFF TGTGCCAGCAATCTGGGTCTGAACACCGGGGAGCTGTTTTTT NA TRBV12-3/TRBV12-4 NA TRBJ2-2
CASSLSSSRTSEHNEQFF TGTGCCAGCAGTTTATCATCTAGTCGGACTAGCGAACACAATGAGCAGTTCTTC NA TRBV27 TRBD2 TRBJ2-1
CASSEGPISNYGYTF TGTGCCAGCAGCGAGGGACCGATCTCAAACTATGGCTACACCTTC NA TRBV9 NA TRBJ1-2
CSAEPRDSYEQYF TGCAGTGCGGAACCGAGGGATTCCTACGAGCAGTACTTC few TRBV20-1 NA TRBJ2-7
CASGDHSGFTDTQYF TGTGCCAGCGGGGACCACAGCGGTTTCACAGATACGCAGTATTTT few TRBV2 NA TRBJ2-3
CASSGGGTDYGYTF TGCGCCAGCAGCGGAGGGGGGACAGACTATGGCTACACCTTC NA TRBV5-1 TRBD1 TRBJ1-2
CASSLSSTGYNEQFF TGTGCCAGCAGTTTATCGTCGACAGGGTACAATGAGCAGTTCTTC few TRBV27 TRBD1 TRBJ2-1
CASSLGTGLPGELFF TGTGCCAGCAGTTTAGGGACAGGGCTTCCCGGGGAGCTGTTTTTT few TRBV27 TRBD1 TRBJ2-2
CASSLAGSGRPEQFF TGTGCCAGCAGCTTAGCGGGTAGCGGGAGGCCCGAGCAGTTCTTC many TRBV7-9 TRBD2 TRBJ2-1
CASSYGTSESYEQYF TGTGCCAGCAGCTACGGGACTAGCGAGTCCTACGAGCAGTACTTC many TRBV16 TRBD2 TRBJ2-7
CASSLAVAGALQETQYF TGTGCCAGCAGCTTAGCGGTAGCGGGAGCCCTCCAAGAGACCCAGTACTTC many TRBV11-1 TRBD2 TRBJ2-5
CASSFTGYGANVLTF TGTGCCAGCAGTTTTACAGGGTACGGGGCCAACGTCCTGACTTTC few TRBV14 NA TRBJ2-6
CASSQTTSISTDTQYF TGTGCCAGCAGCCAAACGACTAGCATTAGCACAGATACGCAGTATTTT NA TRBV4-2 TRBD2 TRBJ2-3
CASSLGATEQFF TGTGCCAGCAGCTTAGGGGCAACCGAGCAGTTCTTC NA TRBV7-8 NA TRBJ2-1
CATSDKSGREETQYF TGTGCCACCAGTGACAAAAGCGGGAGGGAAGAGACCCAGTACTTC few TRBV24-1 TRBD2 TRBJ2-5
CSARGSRESSYNEQFF TGCAGTGCTAGAGGCTCGCGGGAGAGCTCCTACAATGAGCAGTTCTTC few TRBV20-1 TRBD2 TRBJ2-1
CASTGRGMNYGYTF TGTGCCAGCACCGGCCGAGGGATGAACTATGGCTACACCTTC few TRBV7-9 NA TRBJ1-2
CASTESRAGEQYF TGTGCCAGCACCGAATCACGGGCTGGTGAGCAGTACTTC NA TRBV2 NA TRBJ2-7
CASTRENLGYEQYF TGTGCCAGCACCAGAGAGAACCTAGGCTACGAGCAGTACTTC NA TRBV7-2 NA TRBJ2-7
CSARVAAASDTQYF TGCAGTGCTAGAGTCGCGGCAGCATCAGATACGCAGTATTTT NA TRBV20-1 NA TRBJ2-3
CASSVPSGAVTHEQFF TGTGCCAGCAGCGTTCCATCCGGGGCGGTAACACATGAGCAGTTCTTC few TRBV9 NA TRBJ2-1
CASSQRTGDYEQYF TGCGCCAGCAGCCAAAGGACAGGGGACTACGAGCAGTACTTC NA TRBV4-3 TRBD1 TRBJ2-7
CSASKTRDSYEQFF TGCAGTGCTAGTAAAACCCGGGACTCCTATGAGCAGTTCTTC NA TRBV20-1 NA TRBJ2-1
CASSLGTVSNQPQHF TGTGCCAGCAGCTTGGGGACAGTTAGCAATCAGCCCCAGCATTTT NA TRBV5-6 NA TRBJ1-5